This T cell receptor (beta chain) was obtained from a study of tumor-infiltrating lymphocytes in primary liver carcinoma. Overall study findings and caveats: Relative to blood, tumors carried a significantly larger fraction of the repertoire in their top 250 clones (p = 0.039).

From approximately 530 ng of total RNA, TCR beta-specific cDNA was reverse-transcribed using a constant-region primer. Three-round nested multiplex PCR performed with slightly modified ARM-PCR produced the TCR beta libraries. Each of the first two PCR rounds ran approximately 11 cycles with TRBV1-TRBV30 forward and C-beta reverse primers. TCRdb processed the multiplex PCR reads anew with MiXCR; each CDR3 protein has one entry. The repertoire has about 350,000 distinct CDR3 sequences, less than 75% of them found once; the top ten carry about 6.5%. Germline CDR1 is MDHEN and CDR2 is SYDVKM. This CDR3 has 14 residues. Trimming removed 5 bases from V and 4 bases from J, with 14 bases in between. With respect to this clonotype: Its antigen remains unidentified.

The source of the blood RNA was unsorted whole blood, and germline DNA was extracted as well. At sampling, these chronic HBV carriers had received no treatment. Material for sequencing was peripheral blood. The chain links TRBV28 to TRBJ1-2; weak D call: TRBD1 (6 bases). The sequence was obtained from a man aged 40-50 years with primary liver carcinoma and hepatitis B virus infection. CDR3 DNA sequence: TGTGCCAGCAGTGGGGGGGGCAGGGCCTATGGCTACACCTTC. This gives the protein CASSGGGRAYGYTF.